The 29 T cell receptor beta chains below come from one sample, sequenced in a study of CD8 T cells in Susac syndrome. An amount of RNA that ranged from about 0.45 to 1 ug was reverse transcribed with random hexamers. TCRdb passed the immunoSEQ multiplex PCR reads through MiXCR, listing each CDR3 protein once. The data show 100,000 to 150,000 distinct CDR3 sequences, about 92% seen once. Sequences were obtained from CD4+ T cells from PBMCs. The receptors originated from a human donor with multiple sclerosis.

This clonotype is a singleton in its sample. The V gene is TRBV6-5, the J gene TRBJ2-4; 7 bases match TRBD2. There are 16 residues in the CDR3. V was clipped by 3 bases and J by 2 bases; unmatched bases: 7. The germline gives CDR1 MNHEY, CDR2 SVGAGI. In DNA form, the CDR3 reads TGTGCCAGCAGTTATGACGGGGGAGGGACCAAAAACATTCAGTACTTC. It specifies CASSYDGGGTKNIQYF.

DNA of the CDR3: TGCGCCAGCAGCTTGGCCTCGGGGACTGAAGCTTTCTTT. It translates to CASSLASGTEAFF. The chain has TRBV5-1 and TRBJ1-1; D is undetermined. V lost 0 bases and J lost 5, with 8 bases in between. There are 13 residues in the CDR3. Germline V gene lookup returns CDR1 SGHRS and CDR2 YFSETQ.

The rearrangement uses TRBV28 and TRBJ1-1; D possibly corresponds to TRBD1 (5 bases). The CDR3 sequence is 16 residues long. Trimming removed 1 base from V and 1 base from J, with 13 bases in between. Germline-derived CDR1 and CDR2 are MDHEN and SYDVKM. CDR3 residues: CASSLLLWGGNTEAFF. The DNA for the CDR3 is TGTGCCAGCAGTTTATTGCTGTGGGGCGGGAACACTGAAGCTTTCTTT.

CDR3 residues: CASTQRVPGNTIYF. The CDR3 DNA reads as TGTGCCAGCACACAGAGGGTCCCCGGAAACACCATATATTTT. The gene calls are TRBV12-3 or TRBV12-4 and TRBJ1-3; D not certain. Trimming took 7 bases from V and 4 from J, leaving 14 bases between them. The CDR3 length is 14 residues.

This rearrangement joins TRBV5-1 to TRBJ1-2, with D unclear. V was clipped by 4 bases and J by 0 bases, with 10 bases between them. CDR1 and CDR2 (germline): SGHRS, YFSETQ. The CDR3 length is 14 residues. CDR3 coding DNA: TGCGCCAGCAGCCAGCTTGAGGCTAACTATGGCTACACCTTC. Its translation: CASSQLEANYGYTF.

The gene calls are TRBV27 and TRBJ1-5; D remains ambiguous. The germline V and J ends were trimmed by 4 bases and 4 bases, with 5 bases remaining between them. The V gene's germline CDR1 is MNHEY and CDR2 SMNVEV (reference sequence). The CDR3 contains 12 residues. The CDR3 here is CASSSMNQPQHF. In DNA, the CDR3 is TGTGCCAGCAGTTCCATGAATCAGCCCCAGCATTTT.

The chain carries TRBV7-3 and TRBJ2-6; D gene ambiguous. V lost 5 bases and J 0 bases, leaving 8 bases between the germline ends. The CDR3 spans 15 residues. Germline V CDR1 and CDR2: SGHTA, FQGTGA. This chain's CDR3 is CASSQVLSGANVLTF. CDR3 nucleotides: TGTGCCAGCAGCCAGGTGCTCTCTGGGGCCAACGTCCTGACTTTC.

The J gene is TRBJ2-7, the V gene TRBV29-1; 7 nucleotides match TRBD1. Germline loops: CDR1 SQVTM, CDR2 ANQGSEA. This CDR3 has 13 residues. The J segment lost 4 bases and the V segment lost 6 bases, leaving 9 bases of the junction unmatched. The CDR3 here is CSVRRAGGYEQYF. The CDR3 DNA reads as TGCAGCGTCCGACGAGCAGGGGGTTACGAGCAGTACTTC.

This chain links TRBV7-2 with TRBJ1-1; D is unresolved. The CDR3 loop spans 14 amino acids. Trimming took off 5 bases at V and 4 bases at J, with 14 bases between the two ends. The germline V gene has CDR1 SGHTA and CDR2 FQGNSA. In nucleotides, the CDR3 is TGTGCCAGCAGCATTTGGACCCCGCGCACTGAAGCTTTCTTT. Translation gives CASSIWTPRTEAFF.

V usage is TRBV6-1 and J usage is TRBJ1-1; D gene uncertain. V lost 8 bases and J lost 3, with 16 bases in between. Germline CDR1 reads MNHNS; CDR2 reads SASEGT. The CDR3 extends over 14 amino acids. CDR3 nucleotide sequence: TGTGCCAGCCGTATTCCGGGCCGACACACTGAAGCTTTCTTT. Encoded protein: CASRIPGRHTEAFF.

J is TRBJ1-6 and V is TRBV30; unclear D gene. Germline V CDR1 and CDR2: GTSNPN, SVGIG (reference sequence). The CDR3 totals 12 residues. V lost 5 bases and J 18 bases, leaving 20 bases between the germline ends. CDR3 residues: CAWGPSGKIRHF. CDR3 DNA: TGTGCCTGGGGGCCGTCGGGGAAAATCCGCCACTTT.

The genes are TRBV7-2 and TRBJ1-1; a possible D gene is TRBD1 (5 bases). Germline CDR1 reads SGHTA; CDR2 reads FQGNSA. Between the trimmed V and J ends, which lost 1 base and 1 base, there was a span of 7 bases. The CDR3 spans 14 residues. CDR3 loop: CASSLGQTNTEAFF. The CDR3 region has the DNA TGTGCCAGCAGCTTAGGACAGACGAACACTGAAGCTTTCTTT.

This sequence joins TRBV4-1 and TRBJ2-3; 7 nucleotides align to TRBD2. Looked up from germline, CDR1 is MGHRA and CDR2 is YSYEKL. CDR3 size: 16 residues. J was trimmed by 5 bases and V by 0 bases; bases with no gene match: 8. Here the CDR3 DNA reads TGCGCCAGCAGCCAAGAGCCAGCGGGGCGAAGAGATACGCAGTATTTT. This sequence encodes CASSQEPAGRRDTQYF.

This sequence joins TRBV20-1 and TRBJ1-1, with TRBD1 identical over 7 bases. V lost 4 bases, J lost 1 base, and 3 bases stayed unmatched. The CDR3 is 13 amino acids. The germline gives CDR1 DFQATT, CDR2 SNEGSKA (reference sequence). CDR3 sequence (DNA): TGCAGTGCTACCGGGACAGCGAACACTGAAGCTTTCTTT. Translation: CSATGTANTEAFF.

The genes are TRBV14 and TRBJ1-6; 9 bases match TRBD1. The CDR3 spans 16 residues. Germline CDR1 SGHDN, CDR2 FVKESK. After removal of 6 bases from V and 8 bases from J, the junction contained 11 bases not matched to a gene. In DNA form, the CDR3 reads TGTGCCAGCAGGACGGCCGGGACAGGGATTGATTCACCCCTCCACTTT. Its protein is CASRTAGTGIDSPLHF.

The chain uses TRBV3-1 and TRBJ1-1; 9 positions match TRBD1. This CDR3 is 14 amino acids long. The junction had 6 bases not matched to a gene; V was cut back by 4 bases and J by 6 bases. Germline CDR1 reads LGHDT; CDR2 reads YNNKEL (reference sequence). The CDR3 DNA is TGTGCCAGCAGCCCCGGGGACAGGGACGCTGAAGCTTTCTTT. Translated, it gives CASSPGDRDAEAFF.

This chain links TRBV4-3 with TRBJ2-1; 7 nucleotides line up with TRBD2. CDR3 size: 16 residues. CDR1 and CDR2 (germline): LGHNA, YSLEER. The V segment lost 2 bases and the J segment 8 bases; nucleotides outside the gene matches: 12. CDR3 DNA: TGCGCCAGCAGCCAACTCACCGGGACTAATCTCGATGAGCAGTTCTTC. Its protein product is CASSQLTGTNLDEQFF.

The chain links TRBV10-3 to TRBJ2-2; 7 bases are shared with TRBD1. Germline V gives CDR1 ENHRY, CDR2 SYGVKD. The length of the CDR3 is 13 residues. J lost 4 bases, V lost 10 bases, and 6 bases had no gene match. CDR3 amino acids: CAKRQGSTGELFF. Here the CDR3 DNA reads TGTGCCAAGAGACAGGGTAGCACCGGGGAGCTGTTTTTT.

The gene calls are TRBV13 and TRBJ1-6; D gene unclear. V was pared by 6 bases and J by 10 bases, with 19 bases between. The CDR3 has 15 amino acids. The germline V gene has CDR1 PRHDT and CDR2 FYEKMQ (reference sequence). The CDR3 here is CASSPGRTSGSPLHF. The CDR3 nucleotides read TGTGCCAGCAGTCCCGGACGGACCAGTGGGTCACCCCTCCACTTT.

The V and J genes are TRBV6-1 and TRBJ2-2, with 9 bases fitting TRBD1. After removal of 6 bases from V and 3 bases from J, the junction contained 5 bases not matched to a gene. Germline V lookup: CDR1 MNHNS, CDR2 SASEGT. The length of the CDR3 is 15 residues. The CDR3 region has the DNA TGTGCCAGCAGAACAGGGGGCGCGGACACCGGGGAGCTGTTTTTT. It specifies CASRTGGADTGELFF.

This chain uses TRBV9 with TRBJ1-6; 8 bases align to TRBD1. Germline-derived CDR1 and CDR2 are SGDLS and YYNGEE. There are 14 residues in the CDR3. V trimming: 3 bases; J trimming: 5 bases; junction bases outside the gene matches: 1. The CDR3, as DNA: TGTGCCAGCAGCGCGACAGGGGATAATTCACCCCTCCACTTT. Translating it yields CASSATGDNSPLHF.

The chain links TRBV4-2 to TRBJ2-3, with D tentatively TRBD2 (5 bases). The CDR3 contains 19 residues. CDR1 is LGHNA and CDR2 is YNFKEQ in the germline V gene. V dropped 1 base and J dropped 4 bases, with 24 bases sitting between them. CDR3 residues: CASSQALRGGAADPDTQYF. The CDR3 DNA reads TGTGCCAGCAGCCAAGCTTTACGAGGCGGAGCGGCCGACCCAGATACGCAGTATTTT.

Of note for this clonotype: One junction end does not reproduce the germline sequence, and a read error may be involved. The rearrangement uses TRBV20-1 and TRBJ1-5; D uncertain. This CDR3 spans 13 amino acids. The germline V gene has CDR1 DFQATT and CDR2 SNEGSKA (reference sequence). Written as DNA, the CDR3 is TGCAGTGCTAGAGGAGCACGGAATCGGCCCCAGCATTTT. Its protein product is CSARGARNRPQHF.

The chain uses TRBV7-8 and TRBJ2-7; the D is unclear. Looked up from germline, CDR1 is SGHVS and CDR2 is FQNEAQ. V was trimmed by 5 bases and J by 6 bases, leaving 11 bases between them. This CDR3 contains 12 residues. CDR3 amino acids: CASSHPQLEQYF. The CDR3 DNA sequence: TGTGCCAGCAGCCACCCTCAACTCGAGCAGTACTTC.

This clonotype was counted once. This chain connects TRBV6-5 to TRBJ1-4; D is undetermined. Trimming removed 6 bases from V and 0 bases from J, with 8 bases in between. The CDR3 consists of 14 residues. CDR1 is MNHEY and CDR2 is SVGAGI in the germline V gene. The CDR3: CASRYTATNEKLFF. The CDR3 nucleotides read TGTGCCAGCAGATATACTGCAACTAATGAAAAACTGTTTTTT.

This clonotype was seen just once. The chain recombines TRBV2 with TRBJ2-7; D unresolved. The ends were cut back, 7 bases at V and 0 bases at J, with 13 bases in the middle. Germline V CDR1 and CDR2: SNHLY, FYNNEI. The CDR3 length is 14 residues. DNA for the CDR3: TGTGCCAGCAAGGGCAGCGAGAGCTCCTACGAGCAGTACTTC. Its translation is CASKGSESSYEQYF.

V is TRBV20-1 and J is TRBJ1-2; no clear D gene. V gave up 6 bases and J gave up 4 bases, with 18 bases separating them. Germline V lookup: CDR1 DFQATT, CDR2 SNEGSKA (reference sequence). The CDR3 is 14 amino acids. The CDR3 sequence is CSAPGGRLFYGYTF. CDR3 nucleotide sequence: TGCAGTGCCCCGGGCGGGCGTTTATTCTATGGCTACACCTTC.

The chain uses TRBV2 and TRBJ2-3; no firm D call. The CDR3 consists of 16 residues. CDR1 is SNHLY and CDR2 is FYNNEI in the germline V gene. Trimming stripped 2 bases from V and 2 bases from J, with 14 bases between. CDR3 in DNA: TGTGCCAGCAGTGAATTGTCGGGCTCCTACACAGATACGCAGTATTTT. It specifies CASSELSGSYTDTQYF.

V gene TRBV19 combines with J gene TRBJ1-2; D is undetermined. Trimming stripped 5 bases from V and 0 bases from J, with 13 bases between. CDR3 size: 15 residues. Germline V gives CDR1 LNHDA, CDR2 SQIVND (reference sequence). CDR3: CASSPSSGPNYGYTF. CDR3 nucleotides: TGTGCCAGTAGTCCCTCGAGTGGTCCTAACTATGGCTACACCTTC. Based on the CDR3 plus reference TRBV19 and TRBJ1-2, the full variable domain is DGGITQSPKYLFRKEGQNVTLSCEQNLNHDAMYWYRQDPGQGLRLIYYSQIVNDFQKGDIAEGYSVSREKKESFPLTVTSAQKNPTAFYLCASSPSSGPNYGYTFGSGTRLTVV.